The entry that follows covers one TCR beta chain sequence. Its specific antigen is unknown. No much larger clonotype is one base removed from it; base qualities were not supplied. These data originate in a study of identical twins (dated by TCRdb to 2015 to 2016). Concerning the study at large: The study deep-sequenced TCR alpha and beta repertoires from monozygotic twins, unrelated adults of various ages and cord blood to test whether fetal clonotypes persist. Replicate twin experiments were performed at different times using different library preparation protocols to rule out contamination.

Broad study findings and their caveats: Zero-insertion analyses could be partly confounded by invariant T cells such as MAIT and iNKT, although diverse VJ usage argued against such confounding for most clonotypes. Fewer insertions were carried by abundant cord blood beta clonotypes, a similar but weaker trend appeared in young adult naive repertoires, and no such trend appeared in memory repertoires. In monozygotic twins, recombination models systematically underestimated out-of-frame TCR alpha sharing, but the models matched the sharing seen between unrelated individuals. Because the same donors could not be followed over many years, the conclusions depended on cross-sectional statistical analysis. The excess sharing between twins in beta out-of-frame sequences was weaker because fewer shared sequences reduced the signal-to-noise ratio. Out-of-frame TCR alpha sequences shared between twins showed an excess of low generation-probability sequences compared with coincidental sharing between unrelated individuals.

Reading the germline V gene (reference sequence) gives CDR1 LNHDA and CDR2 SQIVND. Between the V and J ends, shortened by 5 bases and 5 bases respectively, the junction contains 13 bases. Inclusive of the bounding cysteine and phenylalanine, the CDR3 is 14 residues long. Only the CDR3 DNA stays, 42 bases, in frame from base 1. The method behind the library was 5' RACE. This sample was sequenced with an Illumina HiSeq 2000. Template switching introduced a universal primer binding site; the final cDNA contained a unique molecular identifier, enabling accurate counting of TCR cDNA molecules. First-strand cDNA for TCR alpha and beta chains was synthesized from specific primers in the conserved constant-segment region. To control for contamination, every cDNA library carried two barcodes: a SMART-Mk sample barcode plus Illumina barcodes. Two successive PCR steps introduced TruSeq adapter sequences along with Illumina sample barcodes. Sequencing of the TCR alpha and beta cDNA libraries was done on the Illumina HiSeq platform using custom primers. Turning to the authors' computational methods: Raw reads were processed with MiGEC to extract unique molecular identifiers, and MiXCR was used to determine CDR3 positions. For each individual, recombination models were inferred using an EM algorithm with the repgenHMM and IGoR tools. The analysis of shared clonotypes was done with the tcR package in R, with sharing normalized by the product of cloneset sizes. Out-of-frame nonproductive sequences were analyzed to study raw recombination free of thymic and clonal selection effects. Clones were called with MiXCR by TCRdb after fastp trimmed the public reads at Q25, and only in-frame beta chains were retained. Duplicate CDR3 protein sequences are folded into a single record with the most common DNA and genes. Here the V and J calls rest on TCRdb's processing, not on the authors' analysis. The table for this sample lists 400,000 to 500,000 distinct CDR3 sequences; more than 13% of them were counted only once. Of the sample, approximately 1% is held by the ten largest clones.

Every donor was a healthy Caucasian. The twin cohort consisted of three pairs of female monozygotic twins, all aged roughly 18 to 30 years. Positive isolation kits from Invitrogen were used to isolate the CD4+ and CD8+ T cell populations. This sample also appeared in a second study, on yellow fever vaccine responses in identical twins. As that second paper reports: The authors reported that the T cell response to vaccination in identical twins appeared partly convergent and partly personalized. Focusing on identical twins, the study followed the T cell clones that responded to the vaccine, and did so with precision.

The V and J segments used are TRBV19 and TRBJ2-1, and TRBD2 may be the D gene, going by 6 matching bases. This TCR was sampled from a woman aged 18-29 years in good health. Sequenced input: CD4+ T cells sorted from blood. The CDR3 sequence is CASSSGGTHNEQFF. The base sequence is TGTGCCAGTAGTTCGGGCGGGACCCACAATGAGCAGTTCTTC.